This is a list of T cell receptor beta chains from one sample in a study of Graves' ophthalmopathy and Graves' hyperthyroidism. TCRdb used MiXCR to reprocess the multiplex PCR reads, holding one entry per CDR3 protein. Of about 640,000 distinct CDR3 sequences listed, 35% to 45% are singletons. The specimen was peripheral blood. The receptors derive from an adult man with Graves' ophthalmopathy. Both conserved end residues are part of each CDR3. The D gene is left open where the match is weak. Size values are once, few and many counts, or a class for expanded clones, and some rows have none.

once	TRBV24-1	NA	TRBJ1-2	CATSDGTRSGYTF	TGTGCCACCAGTGACGGTACGAGGAGTGGCTACACCTTC
NA	TRBV25-1	NA	TRBJ1-2	CASSDPGTLSNYGYTF	TGTGCCAGCAGTGATCCCGGGACGCTATCTAACTATGGCTACACCTTC
many	TRBV7-2	TRBD2	TRBJ2-2	CASSLGLALNTGELFF	TGTGCCAGCAGCTTGGGACTAGCGCTAAACACCGGGGAGCTGTTTTTT
many	TRBV19	NA	TRBJ1-1	CASSGQGLYEAFF	TGTGCCAGTAGTGGGCAGGGGCTTTATGAAGCTTTCTTT
few	TRBV19	NA	TRBJ1-2	CASSPSPGANYGYTF	TGTGCCAGTAGCCCCAGCCCCGGGGCTAACTATGGCTACACCTTC
NA	TRBV3-1	NA	TRBJ2-7	CASSQVLTNYEQYF	TGTGCCAGCAGCCAAGTTCTAACGAACTACGAGCAGTACTTC
many	TRBV29-1	TRBD1	TRBJ2-6	CSVAGQGAAEGANVLTF	TGCAGCGTTGCAGGACAGGGGGCCGCTGAGGGGGCCAACGTCCTGACTTTC
many	TRBV6-2/TRBV6-3	TRBD1	TRBJ1-5	CASSGSTGKANQPQHF	TGTGCCAGCAGTGGTTCGACAGGGAAGGCGAATCAGCCCCAGCATTTT
NA	TRBV7-2	TRBD1	TRBJ1-2	CASHGQGVLSGYTF	TGTGCTAGCCACGGACAGGGGGTGCTTTCTGGCTACACCTTC
NA	TRBV5-6	TRBD1	TRBJ1-2	CASSRWDRGEGYTF	TGTGCCAGCAGCCGGTGGGACAGGGGTGAGGGCTACACCTTC
few	TRBV20-1	NA	TRBJ1-2	CSAMQGKGYGYTF	TGCAGTGCTATGCAGGGGAAAGGCTATGGCTACACCTTC
NA	TRBV27	NA	TRBJ1-1	CASSLANRLTEAFF	TGTGCCAGCAGTTTAGCTAACAGGCTCACTGAAGCTTTCTTT
many	TRBV29-1	NA	TRBJ2-2	CSVEDFRNTGELFF	TGCAGCGTTGAAGATTTCCGGAACACCGGGGAGCTGTTTTTT
many	TRBV7-2	NA	TRBJ1-2	CASTIPRGNYGYTF	TGTGCCAGCACCATTCCACGGGGTAACTATGGCTACACCTTC
few	TRBV27	NA	TRBJ1-2	CASSLKGRGVYGYTF	TGTGCCAGCAGTTTAAAGGGTAGGGGCGTCTATGGCTACACCTTC
many	TRBV2	NA	TRBJ1-1	CASSGGGRGTEAFF	TGTGCCAGCAGTGGAGGGGGGCGCGGCACTGAAGCTTTCTTT
many	TRBV12-3/TRBV12-4	NA	TRBJ1-2	CASSFGRLRSYGYTF	TGTGCCAGCAGTTTTGGGAGGCTTCGCTCCTATGGCTACACCTTC
few	TRBV13	NA	TRBJ1-3	CASSLPGPSGNTIYF	TGTGCCAGCAGCTTGCCAGGACCCTCTGGAAACACCATATATTTT
NA	TRBV9	TRBD1	TRBJ1-4	CTSSASGQGNEKLLF	TGTACCAGCAGCGCCTCGGGACAGGGTAATGAAAAACTGCTTTTT
few	TRBV12-3/TRBV12-4	NA	TRBJ1-1	CASSLSGRYTEAFF	TGTGCCAGCAGTTTATCGGGGCGGTACACTGAAGCTTTCTTT
NA	TRBV10-3	NA	TRBJ1-2	CAISESRQGYTF	TGTGCCATCAGTGAGTCTCGACAAGGCTACACCTTC
few	TRBV29-1	TRBD1	TRBJ2-2	CSATGFSGELFF	TGCAGCGCGACAGGGTTTTCCGGGGAGCTGTTTTTT
many	TRBV12-3/TRBV12-4	NA	TRBJ2-7	CASSREDGITYEQYF	TGTGCCAGCAGTAGGGAAGACGGGATCACCTACGAGCAGTACTTC
NA	TRBV25-1	TRBD2	TRBJ2-7	CASSVPGVREDAYEQYF	TGTGCCAGCAGTGTCCCCGGGGTGCGGGAGGACGCCTACGAGCAGTACTTC
once	TRBV18	NA	TRBJ1-2	CASSMGVSGYTF	TGTGCCAGCTCAATGGGCGTCAGTGGCTACACCTTC
many	TRBV2	NA	TRBJ1-3	CASTGTAKDTIYF	TGTGCCAGCACCGGGACGGCTAAGGACACCATATATTTT
NA	TRBV5-1	TRBD2	TRBJ2-5	CASSQGTSSYQETQYF	TGCGCCAGCAGCCAAGGGACTAGCTCGTACCAAGAGACCCAGTACTTC
many	TRBV7-9	TRBD1	TRBJ2-7	CASSLAGDRGRQSYEQYF	TGTGCCAGCAGCTTAGCGGGGGACAGAGGGCGACAATCCTACGAGCAGTACTTC
NA	TRBV2	TRBD1	TRBJ2-5	CASQGDSQETQYF	TGTGCCAGCCAAGGGGACAGCCAAGAGACCCAGTACTTC
NA	TRBV10-3	TRBD2	TRBJ2-5	CAISWEMGGAQYF	TGTGCCATCAGTTGGGAGATGGGGGGGGCCCAGTACTTC
NA	TRBV11-1	NA	TRBJ2-7	CASSRRDTHNEQYF	TGTGCCAGCAGCCGCAGGGACACCCACAATGAGCAGTACTTC
many	TRBV20-1	NA	TRBJ1-4	CSASRTATNEKLFF	TGCAGTGCTAGCCGGACAGCAACTAATGAAAAACTGTTTTTT
many	TRBV9	NA	TRBJ1-6	CASSVGEGVSPLHF	TGTGCCAGCAGCGTAGGGGAAGGGGTTTCACCCCTCCACTTT
many	TRBV7-3	NA	TRBJ1-1	CASSLRRGTEAFF	TGTGCCAGCAGCTTACGAAGGGGCACTGAAGCTTTCTTT
NA	TRBV27	NA	TRBJ2-7	CASSLGLRYEQYF	TGTGCCAGCAGTTTAGGTCTCCGATACGAGCAGTACTTC
NA	TRBV7-2	NA	TRBJ1-1	CASSPVAGGREAFF	TGTGCCAGCAGCCCTGTGGCGGGGGGGCGCGAAGCTTTCTTT
NA	TRBV5-1	TRBD1	TRBJ2-6	CASSLAVGTDYSVANVLTF	TGTGCCAGCAGCTTGGCCGTTGGGACAGACTATTCTGTGGCCAACGTCCTGACTTTC
few	TRBV9	TRBD1	TRBJ2-2	CASSVSDRDEVKNTGELFF	TGTGCCAGCAGCGTATCGGACAGGGATGAGGTGAAGAACACCGGGGAGCTGTTTTTT
NA	TRBV9	TRBD1	TRBJ2-6	CASSQAGQGAAGANVLTF	TGTGCCAGCAGCCAAGCGGGACAGGGAGCAGCTGGGGCCAACGTCCTGACTTTC
NA	TRBV29-1	NA	TRBJ1-2	CSAGGLYGYTF	TGCAGCGCCGGGGGACTTTATGGCTACACCTTC
many	TRBV29-1	NA	TRBJ2-7	CSVEDLAGTSYEQYF	TGCAGCGTTGAAGATCTTGCGGGCACCAGCTACGAGCAGTACTTC
NA	TRBV5-1	NA	TRBJ1-3	CASSLAGGEAGNTIYF	TGCGCCAGCAGCTTGGCGGGGGGAGAGGCTGGAAACACCATATATTTT
many	TRBV6-6	NA	TRBJ1-5	CASSPSADPQPQHF	TGTGCCAGCAGTCCCTCGGCCGACCCTCAGCCCCAGCATTTT
many	TRBV7-2	TRBD1	TRBJ1-6	CASSPRTRQGRSPLHF	TGTGCCAGCAGCCCGCGAACCCGACAGGGTCGCTCACCCCTCCACTTT
many	TRBV7-2	NA	TRBJ2-7	CASSQGHPYEQYF	TGTGCCAGCAGCCAGGGACACCCCTACGAGCAGTACTTC
NA	TRBV12-5	NA	TRBJ2-3	CASSLFAGATDTQYF	TGTGCCAGCAGTTTATTCGCGGGGGCCACAGATACGCAGTATTTT
NA	TRBV5-1	TRBD1	TRBJ1-3	CASSLGMGQGAGNTIYF	TGCGCCAGCAGCTTAGGAATGGGACAGGGGGCCGGAAACACCATATATTTT
NA	TRBV6-5	NA	TRBJ1-5	CASSYSSFQGDQPQHF	TGTGCCAGCAGTTACTCGAGTTTCCAGGGAGATCAGCCCCAGCATTTT
many	TRBV7-2	NA	TRBJ2-5	CASSFRLQETQYF	TGTGCCAGCAGCTTCCGGCTCCAGGAGACCCAGTACTTC
NA	TRBV2	TRBD1	TRBJ1-2	CASSGRGGVYGYTF	TGTGCCAGCAGTGGTAGAGGGGGCGTCTATGGCTACACCTTC